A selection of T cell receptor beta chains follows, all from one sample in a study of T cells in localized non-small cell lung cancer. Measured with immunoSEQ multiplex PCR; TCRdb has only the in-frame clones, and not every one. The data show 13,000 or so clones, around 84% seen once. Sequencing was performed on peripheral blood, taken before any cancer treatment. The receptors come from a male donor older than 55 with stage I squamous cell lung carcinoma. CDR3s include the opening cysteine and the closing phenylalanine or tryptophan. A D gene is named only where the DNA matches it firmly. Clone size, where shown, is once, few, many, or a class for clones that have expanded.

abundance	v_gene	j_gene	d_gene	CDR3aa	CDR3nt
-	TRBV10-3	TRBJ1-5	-	CAISKDKYSNQPQHF	TGTGCCATCAGTAAGGACAAGTATAGCAATCAGCCCCAGCATTTT
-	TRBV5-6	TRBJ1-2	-	CASSLAGGHGDTF	TGTGCCAGCAGCTTGGCCGGGGGCCATGGTGACACCTTC
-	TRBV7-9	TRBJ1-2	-	CASSLGSDSHGYTF	TGTGCCAGCAGCTTAGGTTCAGATTCTCATGGCTACACCTTC
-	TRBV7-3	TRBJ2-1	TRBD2	CASSSGLAGKIEQFF	TGTGCCAGCAGCTCGGGACTAGCGGGAAAGATTGAGCAGTTCTTC
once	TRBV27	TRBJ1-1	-	CASSALPGTGVKAFF	TGTGCCAGCAGTGCACTCCCCGGGACGGGAGTTAAAGCTTTCTTT
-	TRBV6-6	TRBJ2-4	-	CASSLKAGGDIQYF	TGTGCCAGCAGTTTGAAGGCAGGGGGGGACATTCAGTACTTC
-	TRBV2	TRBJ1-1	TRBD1	CASKVTGGLAEAFF	TGTGCCAGCAAAGTGACAGGGGGCTTGGCTGAAGCTTTCTTT
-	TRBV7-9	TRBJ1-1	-	CASSLGRGGNTEAFF	TGTGCCAGCAGCTTAGGTAGGGGAGGGAACACTGAAGCTTTCTTT
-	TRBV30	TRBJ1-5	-	CAWGDLNQPQHF	TGTGCCTGGGGGGACCTCAACCAGCCCCAGCATTTT
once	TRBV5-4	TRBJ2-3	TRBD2	CASSLARTSGRRFGDTQYF	TGTGCCAGCAGCTTGGCCCGGACTAGCGGGAGAAGGTTTGGAGATACGCAGTATTTT
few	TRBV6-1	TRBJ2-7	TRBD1	CASSETGQGAYEQYF	TGTGCCAGCAGTGAGACGGGACAGGGGGCCTACGAGCAGTACTTC
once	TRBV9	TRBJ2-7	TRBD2	CASSVGLAGAPEQYF	TGTGCCAGCAGCGTAGGGTTAGCGGGAGCTCCCGAGCAGTACTTC
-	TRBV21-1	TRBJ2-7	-	CASSKPGRGWGEQYF	TGTGCCAGCAGCAAACCGGGACGCGGTTGGGGTGAGCAGTACTTC
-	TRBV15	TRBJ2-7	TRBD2	CATSSLAGNEQYF	TGTGCCACCAGCAGCCTAGCGGGGAACGAGCAGTACTTC
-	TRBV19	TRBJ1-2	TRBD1	CASRDRVTLSYGYTF	TGTGCCAGCCGGGACAGGGTGACCTTAAGCTATGGCTACACCTTC
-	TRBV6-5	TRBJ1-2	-	CASGTDGGYGYTF	TGTGCCAGTGGGACCGACGGGGGGTATGGCTACACCTTC
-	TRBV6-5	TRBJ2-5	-	CASSTRQTQYF	TGTGCCAGCAGTACCCGACAGACCCAGTACTTC
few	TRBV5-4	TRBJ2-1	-	CASSTVGGNYNEQFF	TGTGCCAGCAGCACAGTGGGGGGAAACTACAATGAGCAGTTCTTC
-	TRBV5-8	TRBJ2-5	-	CASSLGQQETQYF	TGTGCCAGCAGCTTGGGACAGCAAGAGACCCAGTACTTC
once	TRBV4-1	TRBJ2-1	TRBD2	CASSQDVVAGAGNEQFF	TGCGCCAGCAGCCAAGATGTAGTGGCGGGAGCTGGTAATGAGCAGTTCTTC
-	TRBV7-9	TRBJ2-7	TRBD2	CASSFGTSVTYEQYF	TGTGCCAGCAGCTTCGGGACTAGCGTTACCTACGAGCAGTACTTC
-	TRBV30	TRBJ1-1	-	CASRPWGTEAFF	TGTGCCTCCCGCCCATGGGGCACTGAAGCTTTCTTT
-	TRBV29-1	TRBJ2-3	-	CSVRRGNLATDTQYF	TGCAGCGTGAGGAGGGGGAACCTAGCGACAGATACGCAGTATTTT
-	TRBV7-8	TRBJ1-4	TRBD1	CASSLAKYGQGSNEKLFF	TGTGCCAGCAGCTTAGCAAAATATGGACAGGGTTCTAATGAAAAACTGTTTTTT
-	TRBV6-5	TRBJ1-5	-	CASSEVGNQPQHF	TGTGCCAGCAGTGAGGTAGGGAATCAGCCCCAGCATTTT
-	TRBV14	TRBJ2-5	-	CASSQGAGRQETQYF	TGTGCCAGCAGCCAAGGGGCGGGCCGACAAGAGACCCAGTACTTC
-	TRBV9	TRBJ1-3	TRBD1	CASTRGGQSGNTIYF	TGTGCCAGCACCAGGGGGGGGCAATCGGGAAACACCATATATTTT
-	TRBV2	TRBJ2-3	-	CASSGYFASTDTQYF	TGTGCCAGCAGTGGTTACTTCGCTAGCACAGATACGCAGTATTTT
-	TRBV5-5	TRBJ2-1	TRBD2	CASRRGLADLGFF	TGTGCCAGCAGACGTGGACTAGCCGATCTCGGGTTCTTC
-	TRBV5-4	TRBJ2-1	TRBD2	CASRKLADSYNEQFF	TGTGCCAGCCGTAAACTAGCGGACTCCTACAATGAGCAGTTCTTC
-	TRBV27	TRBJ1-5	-	CASSWGSNQPQHF	TGTGCCAGCAGTTGGGGTAGTAATCAGCCCCAGCATTTT
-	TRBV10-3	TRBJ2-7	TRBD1	CAISESVRTGGKQYF	TGTGCCATCAGTGAGAGTGTAAGGACAGGGGGCAAGCAGTACTTC
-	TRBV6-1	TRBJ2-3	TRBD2	CASSDSGTSTDTQYF	TGTGCCAGCAGTGATAGCGGGACGAGCACAGATACGCAGTATTTT
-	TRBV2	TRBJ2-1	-	CASQELTEYNEQFF	TGTGCCAGCCAGGAGCTGACAGAGTACAATGAGCAGTTCTTC
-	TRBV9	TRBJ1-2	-	CASSVDGGAAGYGYTF	TGTGCCAGCAGCGTAGACGGGGGGGCGGCGGGTTATGGCTACACCTTC
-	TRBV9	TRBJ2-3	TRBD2	CASSVEASGRANTQYF	TGTGCCAGCAGCGTAGAGGCTAGCGGGAGGGCAAATACGCAGTATTTT
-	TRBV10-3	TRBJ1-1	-	CAIGGGGSNTEAFF	TGTGCCATCGGCGGTGGGGGATCGAACACTGAAGCTTTCTTT
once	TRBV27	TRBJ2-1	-	CASSLGSNEQFF	TGTGCCAGCAGTTTAGGGAGTAATGAGCAGTTCTTC
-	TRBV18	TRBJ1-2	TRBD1	CASSPGAGQDGIDGYTF	TGTGCCAGCTCTCCGGGGGCTGGACAGGACGGGATTGATGGCTACACCTTC
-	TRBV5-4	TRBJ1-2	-	CASSLQGGAYGYTF	TGTGCCAGCAGCTTACAGGGTGGGGCCTATGGCTACACCTTC
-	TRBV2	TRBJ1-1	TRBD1	CASSGDRGTEAFF	TGTGCCAGCAGTGGGGACAGGGGCACTGAAGCTTTCTTT
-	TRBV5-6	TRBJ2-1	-	CASSLDQGMDEQFF	TGTGCCAGCAGCTTGGACCAGGGTATGGATGAGCAGTTCTTC
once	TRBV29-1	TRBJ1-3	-	CSVEVLPTASGNTIYF	TGCAGCGTTGAAGTTCTCCCGACAGCCTCTGGAAACACCATATATTTT
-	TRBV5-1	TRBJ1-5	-	CASSLQEGQPQHF	TGCGCCAGCAGCTTGCAGGAGGGTCAGCCCCAGCATTTT
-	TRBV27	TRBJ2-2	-	CASRGGGSNTGELFF	TGTGCCAGCAGGGGGGGTGGCTCGAACACCGGGGAGCTGTTTTTT
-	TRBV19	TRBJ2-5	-	CASSMAETQYF	TGTGCCAGTAGTATGGCGGAGACCCAGTACTTC
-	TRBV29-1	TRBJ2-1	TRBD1	CSVGDRVNNEQFF	TGCAGCGTAGGGGACAGGGTCAACAATGAGCAGTTCTTC
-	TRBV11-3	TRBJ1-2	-	CASRVTRGNYGYTF	TGTGCCAGCAGGGTTACCCGGGGGAACTATGGCTACACCTTC
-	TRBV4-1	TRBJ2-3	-	CASSQDHGSTDTQYF	TGCGCCAGCAGCCAAGATCACGGGAGCACAGATACGCAGTATTTT
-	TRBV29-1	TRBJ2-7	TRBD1	CSVATGDSYEQYF	TGCAGCGTTGCAACAGGGGACTCCTACGAGCAGTACTTC
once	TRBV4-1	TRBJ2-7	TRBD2	CASSQDRASGGSGEQYF	TGCGCCAGCAGCCAAGATAGGGCTAGCGGGGGATCGGGGGAGCAGTACTTC
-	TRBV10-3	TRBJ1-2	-	CASGSDGGYGYTF	TGTGCCAGCGGGTCCGACGGGGGATATGGCTACACCTTC
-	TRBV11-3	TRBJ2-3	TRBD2	CASSHSGRDTQYF	TGTGCCAGCAGCCATAGCGGGAGAGATACGCAGTATTTT
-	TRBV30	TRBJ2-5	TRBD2	CAWSRGTGTKETQYF	TGTGCCTGGAGTCGTGGAACCGGGACTAAAGAGACCCAGTACTTC
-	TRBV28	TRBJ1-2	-	CASRYDPADYGYTF	TGTGCCAGCAGGTACGATCCCGCGGACTATGGCTACACCTTC